This T cell receptor (beta chain) was sequenced in a study of T cells expressing NK-cell markers (dated by TCRdb to the early 2020s). General notes on the study: About 8 donors provided sorted CD3+CD56+NKG2C+, CD3+CD56+NKG2C- and CD3+CD56-NKG2C+ T-cell subsets, whose TCR beta-chain repertoires were profiled. Among the eight sequenced donors, only one was HCMV-seronegative, while the other seven were HCMV-seropositive. The study sequenced eight donors, all healthy volunteers chosen at random: three men and five women. Libraries were sequenced as 2 x 150 bp reads on Illumina HiSeq 2000/2500, MiSeq or NextSeq. Paper-wide results and their limitations: For roughly six donors, the dominant CD3+CD56+NKG2C+ clonotypes were among the top 10 CD8+ clonotypes and accounted for 1.0-7.0% of CD8+ T cells. Those dominant clonotypes were again the most abundant among CD3+CD56-NKG2C+ cells in several donors, at about 28.3-60.1%. Whether the expanded NKG2C-expressing T cell clones were specific for HCMV antigens remained unclear.

Note on this clonotype: Its target antigen remains unknown.

The CDR3 has 15 amino acids, counting the end cysteine and phenylalanine. The DNA sequence is not available. The germline V gene (reference sequence) gives CDR1 as MNHEY and CDR2 as SMNVEV. HCMV serostatus was determined by detecting HCMV-specific IgG in serum with a commercial ELISA kit. Peripheral blood mononuclear cells were isolated from blood by Ficoll density gradient centrifugation. These reads were obtained on an Illumina HiSeq 2000. The TCR beta cDNA libraries were made using 5'RACE template switching, a step that added both a universal primer site and unique molecular identifiers. Priming for cDNA synthesis came from the TCR beta constant segment, and two successive PCR amplification steps followed. Turning to the authors' computational methods: MIGEC was used to demultiplex reads and group reads by UMI, and MiTCR was used to assemble and quantify clonotypes. To exclude erroneous sequences, only TCR cDNA sequences supported by at least two reads were retained. The tcR package was used for downstream repertoire analysis, and clonotypes were matched between fractions using CDR3 nucleotide sequence together with V segment. VDJmatch was used to annotate antigen specificity against VDJdb, with one amino acid substitution in CDR3 allowed. TCRdb reprocessed the raw reads; every CDR3 protein sequence is a single record, and DNA is not supplied. In this record, the V and J calls reflect TCRdb's handling and not the investigators' own analysis. The sample's clone listing holds some 600,000 distinct CDR3 sequences. 3% to 4.5% of the sample belongs to the ten largest clones.

The chain joins TRBV27 to TRBJ2-3; TCRdb selects TRBD1, and the lack of DNA leaves this call unchecked. Sequencing used blood T cells: a sorted CD56 or NKG2C T cell subset, CD4+ or CD8+ T cells, or bulk PBMC T cells (not recorded which). This clonotype was sampled from a young man in good health. Donor details come from another sample of the same person, matched by shared clones. The CDR3 protein sequence reads: CASGKTGTGTDTQYF.